This T cell receptor (beta chain) was sequenced for a study of shared clonotypes between healthy human individuals. Study results and limitations: Non-shared clonotypes had lower generation probabilities than clonotypes shared by all four sorted-subset donors.

Positively selected for CCR7, the CD45RO-negative cells used as naive CD8 cells excluded terminally differentiated effector memory CD45RA+ cells. CDR1 and CDR2 from the germline V gene are WSHSY and SAAADI. This CDR3 comprises 18 residues. Losses at the gene ends were 0 bases for V and 4 bases for J; bases not matched to a gene: 9. Deep-level assay runs were performed. Only in-frame clones appear in the TCRdb table, and some are missing; sequencing was by immunoSEQ multiplex PCR. This sample has some 2.1 million clones, with about 94% found just once. A word on this clone: Antigen unknown.

The sequenced material came from naive CD8+ T cells sorted from blood. The chain carries TRBV10-2 and TRBJ2-2; TRBD1 matches 9 bases. This TCR derives from a man younger than 35 in good health. DNA for the CDR3: TGCGCCAGCAGTGAGTCCTCAGTTGGACAGGGGCCCACCGGGGAGCTGTTTTTT. Encoded protein: CASSESSVGQGPTGELFF.